This T cell receptor beta chain stems from a study of sequential checkpoint blockade in melanoma (dated by TCRdb to about 2019). Concerning the study at large: Patients were assigned by 1:1 randomization to either first-line nivolumab followed by ipilimumab (arm A) or ipilimumab followed by nivolumab (arm B). Maintenance nivolumab came after both trial sequences.

Of note for this clone: What antigen it recognizes has not been identified. No qualities accompany the bases; no much larger clone lies one base away.

Trimming removed 4 bases from V and 4 bases from J, leaving 25 bases between the germline ends. The germline V gene (reference sequence) yields SEHNR for CDR1 and FQNEAQ for CDR2. The CDR3 contains 18 residues, cysteine and phenylalanine counted. Of the read, only the CDR3 DNA is kept; its 54 bases are in frame from base 1. General study outcomes and caveats: The model for predicting response that combines TCR metrics with mutation burden needs to be validated in larger, independent patient cohorts.

The immunoSEQ Assay was used to immunosequence TCRbeta CDR3 regions from genomic DNA. Before high-throughput sequencing, genomic DNA was amplified using bias-controlled multiplex PCR. The paper's processing steps were these. To quantify the absolute abundance of each unique TCRbeta CDR3 region, the sequences were collapsed and filtered. Clonality, defined as 1 minus Pielou's evenness, was calculated using productive rearrangements only. A previously published method was used to identify clones whose frequencies were significantly greater in on-treatment samples than in baseline samples. Not all clones reach the TCRdb copy of this immuneACCESS table, which keeps in-frame sequences only. Checked studies attribute under half of the gap to unresolved V genes and leave the rest unexplained. V and J calls and clone size are copied from that table; D and trimming were computed from the DNA. This sample comprises about 16,000 clones, 93% of them detected only once. The ten largest make up about 23% of the sample.

The treatment or condition label for this specimen denotes: randomized to nivolumab then ipilimumab (arm A) or the reverse (arm B). No trial patient had received prior DNA-damaging chemotherapy. Thawed PBMCs were sorted on a FACS Aria II flow cytometer to isolate live CD3+CD8+ cells negative for CD19 and CD56. Samples came from patients with melanoma in CheckMate 064, a randomized, open-label phase II trial of sequential checkpoint blockade. Leukapheresis was used to collect peripheral blood mononuclear cells, which were then purified with Ficoll-Paque and frozen in human serum with about 9.3% DMSO. Immediately after sorting, the purity of sorted blood CD3+CD8+ cells was verified to be >95%, after which DNA was extracted.

This TCR came from a human donor with melanoma. The specimen was CD8+ T cells sorted from blood (inferred from file names), collected from a patient given nivolumab and ipilimumab in sequence. This chain is built from TRBV7-9 and TRBJ1-2, with TRBD1 tentatively as D gene (5 bases match). The DNA is as follows: TGTGCCAGCAGCTCCCAAATTGGGGGGGACCGTTCTCGCTATGGCTACACCTTC. This translates into CASSSQIGGDRSRYGYTF.